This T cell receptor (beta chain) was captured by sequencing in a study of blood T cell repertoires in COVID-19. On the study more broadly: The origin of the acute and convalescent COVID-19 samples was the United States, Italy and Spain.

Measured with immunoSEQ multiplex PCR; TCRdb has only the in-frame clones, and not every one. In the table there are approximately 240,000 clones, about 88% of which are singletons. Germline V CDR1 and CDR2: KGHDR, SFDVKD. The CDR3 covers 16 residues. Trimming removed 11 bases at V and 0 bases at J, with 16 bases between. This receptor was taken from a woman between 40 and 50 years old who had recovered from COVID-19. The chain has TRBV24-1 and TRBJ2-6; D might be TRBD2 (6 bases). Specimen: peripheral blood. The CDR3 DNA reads TGTGCCATCGGGACTGTTACTTTCTCTGGGGCCAACGTCCTGACTTTC. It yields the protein CAIGTVTFSGANVLTF.